The clone carrying this T cell receptor beta chain was seen many times. As yet, its antigen is unknown. Investigators amplified TCR beta CDR3 regions from RNA transcripts. HTBI-primed first-round RT-PCR preceded second-round multiplex PCR. Each CDR3 protein is one row after TCRdb ran MiXCR on the multiplex PCR reads. The sample contains around 1,000,000 distinct CDR3 sequences, about two fifths of which appear only once. This record comes from a study of Graves' ophthalmopathy and Graves' hyperthyroidism. Study as a whole: Stable hyperthyroidism was defined by absence of ophthalmopathy within 18 months of follow-up. Study results and caveats: In blood appeared most of the expanded thyroid clonotypes whose frequency exceeded 0.001. Stable hyperthyroidism and ophthalmopathy were told apart by a 13-signature model, which achieved approximately 87% sensitivity and 81.08% specificity. Ophthalmopathy progression predictions by the model showed about 79% specificity and about 70% sensitivity.

V lost 4 bases and J 5 bases, leaving 14 bases between the germline ends. The CDR3 covers 13 residues. The V gene's germline CDR1 is DFQATT and CDR2 SNEGSKA (reference sequence). This clonotype was sampled from an adult man with Graves' hyperthyroidism. V is TRBV20-1 and J is TRBJ1-1, with D unresolved. Sequenced material: peripheral blood or thyroid tissue (not recorded which). The CDR3 bases are TGCAGTGCTATCCCTCGAGAGACGACTGAAGCTTTCTTT. This gives the protein CSAIPRETTEAFF.